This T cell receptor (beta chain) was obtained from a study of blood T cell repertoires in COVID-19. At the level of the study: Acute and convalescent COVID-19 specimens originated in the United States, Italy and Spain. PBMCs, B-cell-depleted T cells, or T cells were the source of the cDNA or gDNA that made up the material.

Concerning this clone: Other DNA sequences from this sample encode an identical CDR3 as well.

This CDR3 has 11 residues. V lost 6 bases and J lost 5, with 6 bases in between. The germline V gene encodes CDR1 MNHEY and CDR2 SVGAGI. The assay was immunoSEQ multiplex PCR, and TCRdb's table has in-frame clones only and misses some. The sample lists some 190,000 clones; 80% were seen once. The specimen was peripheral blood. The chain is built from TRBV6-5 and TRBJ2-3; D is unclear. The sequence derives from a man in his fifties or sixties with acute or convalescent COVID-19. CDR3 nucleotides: TGTGCCAGCAGACTTTTAGATACGCAGTATTTT. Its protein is CASRLLDTQYF.